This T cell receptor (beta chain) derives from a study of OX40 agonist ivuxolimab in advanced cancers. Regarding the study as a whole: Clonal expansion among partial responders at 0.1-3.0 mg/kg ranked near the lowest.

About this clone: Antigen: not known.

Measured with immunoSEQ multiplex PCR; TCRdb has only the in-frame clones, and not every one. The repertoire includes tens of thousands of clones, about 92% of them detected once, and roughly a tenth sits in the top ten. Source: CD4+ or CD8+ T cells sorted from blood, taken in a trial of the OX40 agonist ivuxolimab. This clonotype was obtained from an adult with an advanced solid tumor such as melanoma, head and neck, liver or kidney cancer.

CDR3 nucleotides: TGTGCCAGCAGTGAAAGTGTAGCGGGGGGGGATGATGAGCAGTTCTTC. Translating gives CASSESVAGGDDEQFF. The chain recombines TRBV2 with TRBJ2-1, with 11 bases identical to TRBD2. CDR1 is SNHLY and CDR2 is FYNNEI in the germline V gene. The CDR3 sequence is 16 residues long. The V segment lost 2 bases and the J segment 8 bases; nucleotides outside the gene matches: 8.